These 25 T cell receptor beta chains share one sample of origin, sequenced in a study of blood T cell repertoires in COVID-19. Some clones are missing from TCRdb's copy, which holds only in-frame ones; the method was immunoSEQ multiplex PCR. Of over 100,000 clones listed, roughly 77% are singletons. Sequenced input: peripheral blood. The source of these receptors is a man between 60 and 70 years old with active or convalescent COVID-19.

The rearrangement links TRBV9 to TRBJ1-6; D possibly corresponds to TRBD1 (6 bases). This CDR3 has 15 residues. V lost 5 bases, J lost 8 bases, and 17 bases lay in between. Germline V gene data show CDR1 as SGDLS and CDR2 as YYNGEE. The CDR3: CASSGRGGNHSPLHF. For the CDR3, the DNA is TGTGCCAGCAGTGGTAGGGGGGGAAATCATTCACCCCTCCACTTT.

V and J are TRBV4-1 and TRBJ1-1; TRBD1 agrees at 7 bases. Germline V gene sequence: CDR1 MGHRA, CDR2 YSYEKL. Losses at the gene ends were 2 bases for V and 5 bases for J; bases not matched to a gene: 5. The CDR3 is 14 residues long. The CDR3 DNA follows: TGCGCCAGCAGCCAACGGACAGGTCAGACTGAAGCTTTCTTT. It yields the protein CASSQRTGQTEAFF.

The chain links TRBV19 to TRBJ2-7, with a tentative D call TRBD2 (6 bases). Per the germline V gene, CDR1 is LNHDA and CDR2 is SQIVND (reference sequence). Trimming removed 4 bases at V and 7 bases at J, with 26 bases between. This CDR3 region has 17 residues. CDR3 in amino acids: CASSKRPGLSTPSEQYF. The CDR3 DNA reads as TGTGCCAGTAGTAAAAGACCGGGACTTTCGACCCCAAGTGAGCAGTACTTC.

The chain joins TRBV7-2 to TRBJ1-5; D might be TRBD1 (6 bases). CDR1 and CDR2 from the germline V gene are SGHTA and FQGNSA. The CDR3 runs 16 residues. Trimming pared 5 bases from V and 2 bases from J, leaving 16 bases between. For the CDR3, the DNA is TGTGCCAGCAGCAGCAGAAACAGGGTAGGCAATCAGCCCCAGCATTTT. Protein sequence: CASSSRNRVGNQPQHF.

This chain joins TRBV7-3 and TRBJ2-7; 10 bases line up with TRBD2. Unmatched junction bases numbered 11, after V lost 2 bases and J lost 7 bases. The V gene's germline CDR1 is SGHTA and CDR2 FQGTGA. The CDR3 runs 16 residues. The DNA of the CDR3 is TGTGCCAGCAGCTTAGGTCCCAGCGGGAGGGGGTCGGAGCAGTACTTC. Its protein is CASSLGPSGRGSEQYF.

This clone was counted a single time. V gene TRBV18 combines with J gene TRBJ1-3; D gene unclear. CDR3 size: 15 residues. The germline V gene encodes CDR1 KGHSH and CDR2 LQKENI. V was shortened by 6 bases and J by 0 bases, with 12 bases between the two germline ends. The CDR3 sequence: CASSRSSLSGNTIYF. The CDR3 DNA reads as TGTGCCAGCTCTCGAAGCTCTCTCTCTGGAAACACCATATATTTT.

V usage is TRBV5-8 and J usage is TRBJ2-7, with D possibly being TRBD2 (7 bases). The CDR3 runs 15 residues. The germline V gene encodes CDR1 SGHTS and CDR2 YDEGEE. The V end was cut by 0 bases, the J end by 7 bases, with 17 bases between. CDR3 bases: TGTGCCAGCAGCTTGGCTGCGGGGGCGGGTGGGGAGCAGTACTTC. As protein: CASSLAAGAGGEQYF.

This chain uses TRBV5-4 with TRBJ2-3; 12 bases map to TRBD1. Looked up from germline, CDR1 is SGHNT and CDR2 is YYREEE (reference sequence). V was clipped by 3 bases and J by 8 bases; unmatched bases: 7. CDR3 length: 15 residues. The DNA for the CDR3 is TGTGCCAGCAGCTCTCGAGGGACAGGGGGCCCTACGCAGTATTTT. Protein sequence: CASSSRGTGGPTQYF.

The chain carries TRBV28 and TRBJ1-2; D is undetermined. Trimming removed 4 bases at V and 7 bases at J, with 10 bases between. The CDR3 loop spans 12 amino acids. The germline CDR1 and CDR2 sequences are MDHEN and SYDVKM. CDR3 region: CASSSLRGGYTF. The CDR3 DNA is TGTGCCAGCAGTTCCTTACGGGGTGGCTACACCTTC.

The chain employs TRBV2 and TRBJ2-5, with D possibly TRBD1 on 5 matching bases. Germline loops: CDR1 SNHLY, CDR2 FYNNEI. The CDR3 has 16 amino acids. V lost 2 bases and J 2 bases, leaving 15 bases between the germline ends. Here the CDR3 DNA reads TGTGCCAGCAGTGAAAAGCCGACCAGACAGCAAGAGACCCAGTACTTC. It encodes CASSEKPTRQQETQYF.

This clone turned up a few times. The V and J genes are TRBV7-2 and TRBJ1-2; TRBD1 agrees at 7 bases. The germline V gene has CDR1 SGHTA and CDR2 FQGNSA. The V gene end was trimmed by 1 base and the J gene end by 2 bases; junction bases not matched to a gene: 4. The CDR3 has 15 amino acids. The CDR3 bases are TGTGCCAGCAGCTTAGGGGACAGCAGAAACTATGGCTACACCTTC. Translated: CASSLGDSRNYGYTF.

The CDR3 reads CASSDPDRNEKLFF. CDR3 bases: TGCGCCAGCAGTGACCCGGACAGAAATGAAAAACTGTTTTTT. The rearrangement links TRBV10-2 to TRBJ1-4, with D tentatively TRBD1 (6 bases). Germline-derived CDR1 and CDR2 are WSHSY and SAAADI. Trimming left V 3 bases short and J 5 bases short, with 10 bases between. The CDR3 is 14 residues long.

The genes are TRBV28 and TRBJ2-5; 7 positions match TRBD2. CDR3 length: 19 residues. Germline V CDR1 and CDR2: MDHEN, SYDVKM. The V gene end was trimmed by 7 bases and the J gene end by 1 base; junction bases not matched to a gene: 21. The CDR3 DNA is TGTGCCAGCAATAACCTTTGGGACCCAAGGTCTAGCGGCCAAGAGACCCAGTACTTC. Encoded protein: CASNNLWDPRSSGQETQYF.

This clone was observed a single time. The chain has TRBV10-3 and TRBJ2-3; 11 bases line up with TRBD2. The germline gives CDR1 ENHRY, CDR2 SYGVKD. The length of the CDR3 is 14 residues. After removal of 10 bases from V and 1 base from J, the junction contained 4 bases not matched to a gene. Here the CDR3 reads CATTSGVGTDTQYF. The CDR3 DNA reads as TGTGCCACGACTAGCGGGGTGGGCACAGATACGCAGTATTTT.

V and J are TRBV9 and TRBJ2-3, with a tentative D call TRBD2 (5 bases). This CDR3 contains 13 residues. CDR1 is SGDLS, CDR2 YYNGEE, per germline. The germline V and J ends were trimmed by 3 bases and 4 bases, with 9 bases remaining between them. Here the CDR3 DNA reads TGTGCCAGCAGCGCCCCCGGGGCAGATACGCAGTATTTT. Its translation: CASSAPGADTQYF.

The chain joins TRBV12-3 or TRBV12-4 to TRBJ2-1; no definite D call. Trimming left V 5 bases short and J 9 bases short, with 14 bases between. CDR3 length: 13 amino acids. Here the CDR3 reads CASSTHAGSEQFF. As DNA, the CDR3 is TGTGCCAGCAGTACCCACGCAGGATCTGAGCAGTTCTTC.

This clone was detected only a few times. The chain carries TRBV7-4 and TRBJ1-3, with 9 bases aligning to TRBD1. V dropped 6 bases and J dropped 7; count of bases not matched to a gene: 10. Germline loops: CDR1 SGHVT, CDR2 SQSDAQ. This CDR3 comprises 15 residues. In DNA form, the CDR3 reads TGTGCCAGCAGGATCGCCGGGACAGGGCGGAACACCATATATTTT. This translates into CASRIAGTGRNTIYF.

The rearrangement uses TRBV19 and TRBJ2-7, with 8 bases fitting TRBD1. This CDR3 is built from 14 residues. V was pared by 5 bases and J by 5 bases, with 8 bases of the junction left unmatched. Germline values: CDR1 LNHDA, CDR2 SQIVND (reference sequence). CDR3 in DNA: TGTGCCAGTAGTCCGACAGGGGAATTAGACGAGCAGTACTTC. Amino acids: CASSPTGELDEQYF.

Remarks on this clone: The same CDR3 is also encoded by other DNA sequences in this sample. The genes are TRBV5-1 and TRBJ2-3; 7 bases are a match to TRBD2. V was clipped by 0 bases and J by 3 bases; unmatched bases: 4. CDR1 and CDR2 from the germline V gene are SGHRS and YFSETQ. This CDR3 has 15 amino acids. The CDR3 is CASSLAGGGTDTQYF. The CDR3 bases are TGCGCCAGCAGCTTGGCGGGAGGTGGTACAGATACGCAGTATTTT.

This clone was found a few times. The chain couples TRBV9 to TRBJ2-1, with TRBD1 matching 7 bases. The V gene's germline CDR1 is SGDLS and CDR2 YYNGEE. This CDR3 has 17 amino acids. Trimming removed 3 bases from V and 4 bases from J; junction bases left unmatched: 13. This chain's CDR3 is CASSARTGYPNYNEQFF. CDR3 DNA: TGTGCCAGCAGCGCCCGGACAGGTTACCCGAATTACAATGAGCAGTTCTTC. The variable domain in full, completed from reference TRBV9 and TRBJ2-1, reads DSGVTQTPKHLITATGQRVTLRCSPRSGDLSVYWYQQSLDQGLQFLIQYYNGEERAKGNILERFSAQQFPDLHSELNLSSLELGDSALYFCASSARTGYPNYNEQFFGPGTRLTVL.

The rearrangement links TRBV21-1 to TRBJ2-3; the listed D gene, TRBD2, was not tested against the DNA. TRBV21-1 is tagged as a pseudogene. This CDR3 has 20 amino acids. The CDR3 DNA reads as TGTGCCACCAACGTCTTGGTGACTGACCCGGGACTAGCGGTAACAGATACGCAGTATTTT. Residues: CATNVLVTDPGLAVTDTQYF.

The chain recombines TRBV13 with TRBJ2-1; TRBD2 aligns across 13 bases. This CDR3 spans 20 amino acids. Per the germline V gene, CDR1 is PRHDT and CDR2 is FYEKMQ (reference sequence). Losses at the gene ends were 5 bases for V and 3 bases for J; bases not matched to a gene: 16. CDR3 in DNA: TGTGCCAGCAGCCTATCCCGGCGGGGGACTAGCGGGGACCACTACAATGAGCAGTTCTTC. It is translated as CASSLSRRGTSGDHYNEQFF.

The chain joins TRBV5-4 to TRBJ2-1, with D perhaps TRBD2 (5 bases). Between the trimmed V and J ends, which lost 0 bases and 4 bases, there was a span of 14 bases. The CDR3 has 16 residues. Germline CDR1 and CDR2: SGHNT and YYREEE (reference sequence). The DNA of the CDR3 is TGTGCCAGCAGCTTGGCGGTAGGGAGAAGTTACAATGAGCAGTTCTTC. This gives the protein CASSLAVGRSYNEQFF.

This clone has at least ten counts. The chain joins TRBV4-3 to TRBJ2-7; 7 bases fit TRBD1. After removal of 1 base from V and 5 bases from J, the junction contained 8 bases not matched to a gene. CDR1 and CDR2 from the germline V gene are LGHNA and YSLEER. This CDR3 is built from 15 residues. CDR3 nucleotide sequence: TGCGCCAGCAGCCAAGGACAGGGTTGGGCCAACGAGCAGTACTTC. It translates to CASSQGQGWANEQYF.

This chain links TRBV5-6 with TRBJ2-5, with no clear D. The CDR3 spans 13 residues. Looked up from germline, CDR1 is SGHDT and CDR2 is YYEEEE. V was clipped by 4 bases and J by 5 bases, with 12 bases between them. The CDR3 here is CASSPRPGETQYF. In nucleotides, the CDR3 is TGTGCCAGCAGCCCGCGACCCGGGGAGACCCAGTACTTC.